The present entry profiles one T cell receptor beta chain with its context. These data originate in a study of blood T cell repertoires in COVID-19. Study-level background: Material from acute and convalescent COVID-19 was sourced from the United States, Italy and Spain. T cells, B-cell-depleted T cells, or PBMCs supplied cDNA or gDNA.

Produced via immunoSEQ multiplex PCR; TCRdb's table is partial and in-frame only. The sample has around 280,000 clones; roughly 90% are singletons. The age range of participants was roughly 18 to 90 years, with residence in approximately 25 US areas. Grouping used clinical history reported by participants in a survey and questionnaire. Trimming took 2 bases from V and 5 from J; bases not matched to a gene: 2. CDR1 and CDR2 from the germline V gene are GTSNPN and SVGIG (reference sequence). The CDR3 has 14 amino acids. The chain recombines TRBV30 with TRBJ2-2, with 10 bases identical to TRBD2. The receptor's source is a young woman with acute COVID-19. Sequencing was performed on PBMCs or T cells enriched from blood (not recorded which). The DNA for the CDR3 is TGTGCCTGGAGTCTAGCGGGAGTAACCGGGGAGCTGTTTTTT. It translates to CAWSLAGVTGELFF.